This section outlines one T cell receptor (beta chain) sequence together with its context. What it binds is unknown. The record originates from a study of CD8 T cells in ankylosing spondylitis. Study observations and caveats: The disease-linked clones had a CD8+ phenotype and low blood frequencies. There was a TCR beta motif, made of several highly homologous variants, that appeared characteristic of ankylosing spondylitis blood. According to the report, clones linked to the disease were significantly enriched in matched synovial fluid samples taken from ankylosing spondylitis patients.

V lost 2 bases to trimming and J lost 6 bases, with 8 bases between them. In germline, CDR1 is DFQATT, CDR2 SNEGSKA (reference sequence). The CDR3 sequence is 11 residues long. Making the TCR beta libraries involved quantitative 5'-RACE with molecular barcodes. From the 5' RACE reads, TCRdb called clonotypes with MiXCR, one entry per CDR3 protein. This sample has more than 500,000 distinct CDR3 sequences; roughly 5.2% occur once, and the top ten carry roughly 3.3%. The chain combines TRBV20-1 with TRBJ2-7; D call uncertain. Sequencing was carried out using blood, either unsorted or a sorted T cell fraction (not recorded which). The sequence came from a male donor with ankylosing spondylitis. CDR3 DNA: TGCAGTGCTAGACTAGGGCGCGAGCAGTACTTC. Translation: CSARLGREQYF.